The clone carrying this TCR beta chain appeared a few times. What it binds is unknown. Amplification by 5'RACE using constant-segment primers produced TCR alpha and TCR beta cDNA libraries that carried sample barcodes and UMIs. MiXCR, run by TCRdb on the 5' RACE reads, gives a single entry per CDR3 protein. The sample holds 300,000 to 400,000 distinct CDR3 sequences, approximately 12% seen once. The data derive from a study of T-cell memory formation after mild COVID-19. Study context: The two donors had largely donor-specific TCR clusters. Regarding the study as a whole: Contracting CD4+ clones were located mainly in CM and EM, and CD8+ clones in EMRA.

The length of the CDR3 is 15 residues. The germline V gene has CDR1 MNHEY and CDR2 SVGEGT. Trimming removed 11 bases from V and 2 bases from J, with 21 bases in between. This chain joins TRBV6-2 or TRBV6-3 and TRBJ2-5, with D perhaps TRBD1 or TRBD2 (5 bases each). The sequenced sample was PBMCs or a T cell subset sorted from them (not recorded which). The TCR was taken from a man aged 18 to 35 who had mild COVID-19 (a few samples of this study predate the infection). Cell type and time point are not known. The CDR3 sequence: CAARDRRELQETQYF. The CDR3 coding sequence is TGTGCCGCCCGGGACCGAAGAGAATTACAAGAGACCCAGTACTTC.